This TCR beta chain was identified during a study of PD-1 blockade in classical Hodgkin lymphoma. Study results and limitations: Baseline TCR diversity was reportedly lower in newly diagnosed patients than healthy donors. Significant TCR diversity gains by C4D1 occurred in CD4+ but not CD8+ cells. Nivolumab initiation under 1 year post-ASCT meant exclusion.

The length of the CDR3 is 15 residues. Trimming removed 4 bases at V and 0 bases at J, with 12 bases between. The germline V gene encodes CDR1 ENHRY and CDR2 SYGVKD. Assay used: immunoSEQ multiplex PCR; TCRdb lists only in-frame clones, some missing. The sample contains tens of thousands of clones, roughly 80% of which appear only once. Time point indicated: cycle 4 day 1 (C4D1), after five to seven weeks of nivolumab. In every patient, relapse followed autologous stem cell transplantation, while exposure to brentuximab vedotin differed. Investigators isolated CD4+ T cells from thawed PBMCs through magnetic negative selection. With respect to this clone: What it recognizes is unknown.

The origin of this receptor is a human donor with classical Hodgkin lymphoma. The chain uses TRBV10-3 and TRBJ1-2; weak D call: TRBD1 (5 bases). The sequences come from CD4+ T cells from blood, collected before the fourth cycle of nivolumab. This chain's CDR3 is CAISVGTGTNYGYTF. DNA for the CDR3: TGTGCCATCAGTGTAGGGACGGGTACTAACTATGGCTACACCTTC.